This TCR beta chain was documented in a study of T cell changes during pregnancy in multiple sclerosis. The protocol was immunoSEQ multiplex PCR, while the TCRdb copy is restricted to in-frame clones and leaves out a portion. The profile covers 65,000 to 90,000 clones, with around 90% appearing a single time and around 0.27% taken by the ten largest. V dropped 4 bases and J dropped 4 bases, with 17 bases sitting between them. The CDR3 covers 15 residues. Germline CDR1 SGHNT, CDR2 YYREEE (reference sequence). The rearrangement uses TRBV5-4 and TRBJ1-1, with no clear D. This clonotype was sampled from a female donor with multiple sclerosis, enrolled in a pregnancy study. The sample in question was CD4+ T cells from peripheral blood mononuclear cells, obtained after pregnancy. The CDR3 region has the DNA TGTGCCAGCAGCCGGGATTTGGGAAGGGCCACTGAAGCTTTCTTT. Translation gives CASSRDLGRATEAFF.